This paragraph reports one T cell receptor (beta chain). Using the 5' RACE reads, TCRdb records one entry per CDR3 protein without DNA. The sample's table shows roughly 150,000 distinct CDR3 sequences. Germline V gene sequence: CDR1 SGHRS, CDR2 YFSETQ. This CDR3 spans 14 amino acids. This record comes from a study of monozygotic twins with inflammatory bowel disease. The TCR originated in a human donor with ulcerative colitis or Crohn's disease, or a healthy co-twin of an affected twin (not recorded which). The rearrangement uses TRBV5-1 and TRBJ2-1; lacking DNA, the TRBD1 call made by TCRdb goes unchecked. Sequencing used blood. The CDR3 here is CASSPDRVYNEQFF.